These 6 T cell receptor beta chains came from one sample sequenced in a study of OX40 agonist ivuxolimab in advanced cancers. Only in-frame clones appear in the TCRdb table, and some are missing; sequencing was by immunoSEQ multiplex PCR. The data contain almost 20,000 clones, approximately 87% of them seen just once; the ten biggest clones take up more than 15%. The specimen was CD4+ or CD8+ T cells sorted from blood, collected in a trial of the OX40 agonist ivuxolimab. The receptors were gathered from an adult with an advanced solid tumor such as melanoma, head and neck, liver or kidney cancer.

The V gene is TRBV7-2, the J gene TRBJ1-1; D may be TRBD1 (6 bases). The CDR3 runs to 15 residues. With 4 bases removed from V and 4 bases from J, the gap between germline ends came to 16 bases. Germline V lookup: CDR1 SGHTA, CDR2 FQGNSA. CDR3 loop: CASSSRTAVGTEAFF. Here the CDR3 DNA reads TGTGCCAGCAGCTCCCGGACAGCGGTGGGCACTGAAGCTTTCTTT.

For the CDR3, the DNA is TGTGCCAGCAGCTCCCGAGTTGACAGAGGCAACTATGGCTACACCTTC. This gives the protein CASSSRVDRGNYGYTF. The J gene is TRBJ1-2, the V gene TRBV9, with D possibly matching TRBD1 (5 bases). Germline loops: CDR1 SGDLS, CDR2 YYNGEE. Between the trimmed V and J ends, which lost 4 bases and 2 bases, there was a span of 18 bases. The CDR3 consists of 16 residues.

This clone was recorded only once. In DNA, the CDR3 is TGTGCCAGCAGCGCGGGACAGGGGTATGGCTACACCTTC. It specifies CASSAGQGYGYTF. The V and J genes are TRBV11-2 and TRBJ1-2, with TRBD1 matching over 10 bases. The CDR3 totals 13 residues. Germline CDR1 and CDR2: SGHAT and FQNNGV. V lost 5 bases, J lost 5 bases, and 2 bases stayed unmatched.

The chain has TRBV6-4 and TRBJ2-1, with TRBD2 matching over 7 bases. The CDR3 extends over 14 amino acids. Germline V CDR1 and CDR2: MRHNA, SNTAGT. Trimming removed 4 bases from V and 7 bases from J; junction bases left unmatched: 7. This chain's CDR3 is CASSVAGGRNEQFF. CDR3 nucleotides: TGTGCCAGCAGTGTAGCGGGCGGGAGAAATGAGCAGTTCTTC.

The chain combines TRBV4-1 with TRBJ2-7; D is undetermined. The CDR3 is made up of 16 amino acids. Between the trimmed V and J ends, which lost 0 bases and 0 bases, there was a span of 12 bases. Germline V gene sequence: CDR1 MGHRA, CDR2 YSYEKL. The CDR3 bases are TGCGCCAGCAGCCAAGATCCGGGTGGTAGCTCCTACGAGCAGTACTTC. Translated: CASSQDPGGSSYEQYF.

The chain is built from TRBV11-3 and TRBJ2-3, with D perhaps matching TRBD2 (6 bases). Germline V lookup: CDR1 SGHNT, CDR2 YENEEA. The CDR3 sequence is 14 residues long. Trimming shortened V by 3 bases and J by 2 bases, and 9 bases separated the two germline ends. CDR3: CASSFSGPTDTQYF. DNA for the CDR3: TGTGCCAGCAGCTTTAGCGGCCCCACAGATACGCAGTATTTT.